This TCR beta chain was identified during a study of cytomegalovirus exposure and HLA in healthy donors. PCR was performed using 60 Vbeta and 13 Jbeta primers. Some clones are missing from TCRdb's copy, which holds only in-frame ones; the method was immunoSEQ multiplex PCR. The repertoire holds fewer than 65,000 clones, with 73% as singletons. V lost 5 bases to trimming and J lost 7 bases, with 15 bases between them. The CDR3 is made up of 14 amino acids. Germline-derived CDR1 and CDR2 are PRHDT and FYEKMQ (reference sequence). Sequencing input: PBMCs. The chain is built from TRBV13 and TRBJ2-1, with TRBD2 as a possible D gene (6 bases). This receptor was obtained from a man aged 50 to 60 in good health and CMV-seronegative. The CDR3 DNA follows: TGTGCCAGCAGCCTTAGAGGGACTCGAAATGAGCAGTTCTTC. Its translation is CASSLRGTRNEQFF.